These T cell receptor beta chains were read from a single sample in a study of shared T cell receptors in the human thymus. Sequencing was performed with immunoSEQ multiplex PCR; in TCRdb, only in-frame clones are kept and a portion is missing. The sample holds about 380,000 clones; just under 95% are singletons and the top ten take around 0.019%. The source material was thymocytes. All receptors come from a human donor. The CDR3 runs from the conserved cysteine through the conserved F or W. A D gene is named only where the DNA matches it firmly. Some rows mark clone size as missing; the rest say once, few, many or name a class of expanded clone.

V	J	size	D	CDR3	DNA
TRBV7-9	TRBJ1-1	once	NA	CASSLGQGMNTEAFF	TGTGCCAGCAGCTTGGGTCAGGGAATGAACACTGAAGCTTTCTTT
TRBV12-5	TRBJ2-5	once	TRBD2	CASGWEASGYQETQYF	TGTGCTAGTGGTTGGGAGGCTAGCGGGTACCAAGAGACCCAGTACTTC
TRBV7-9	TRBJ2-1	NA	TRBD2	CASSLARTGLDYNEQFF	TGTGCCAGCAGCTTAGCCCGAACGGGACTAGATTACAATGAGCAGTTCTTC
TRBV5-1	TRBJ1-2	NA	NA	CASSGGFYNYGYTF	TGCGCCAGCAGCGGGGGTTTTTATAACTATGGCTACACCTTC
TRBV14	TRBJ1-2	NA	NA	CASSPTKTDTADGYTF	TGTGCCAGCAGCCCTACTAAGACCGACACCGCTGATGGCTACACCTTC
TRBV27	TRBJ2-1	once	NA	CASSPTTYNEQFF	TGTGCCAGCAGCCCAACTACCTACAATGAGCAGTTCTTC
TRBV5-1	TRBJ2-7	NA	TRBD2	CASSFPRTSGSYEQYF	TGCGCCAGCAGCTTCCCTCGGACTAGCGGTTCCTACGAGCAGTACTTC
TRBV5-1	TRBJ1-5	NA	TRBD1	CASRGGTGQPQHF	TGCGCCAGCAGGGGGGGGACAGGACAGCCCCAGCATTTT
TRBV21-1	TRBJ1-4	NA	NA	CATKRQGGEWRAEKLFF	TGTGCCACGAAAAGACAGGGGGGTGAGTGGAGAGCTGAAAAACTGTTTTTT
TRBV18	TRBJ2-5	NA	NA	CASSLIRAGRGETQYF	TGTGCCAGCTCACTTATAAGGGCGGGACGGGGAGAGACCCAGTACTTC
TRBV7-9	TRBJ1-1	NA	NA	CASSLVGGGNTEAFF	TGTGCCAGCAGCTTAGTAGGTGGGGGAAACACTGAAGCTTTCTTT
TRBV7-9	TRBJ2-1	NA	TRBD1	CASSLGDRVYNEQFF	TGTGCCAGCAGCTTAGGGGACAGGGTCTACAATGAGCAGTTCTTC
TRBV27	TRBJ1-1	NA	NA	CASSSGENTEAFF	TGTGCCAGCAGTTCGGGGGAGAACACTGAAGCTTTCTTT
TRBV19	TRBJ1-1	NA	NA	CASSMATGDTEAFF	TGTGCCAGTAGTATGGCGACAGGCGACACTGAAGCTTTCTTT
TRBV11-3	TRBJ2-2	NA	NA	CASSQVGGQGELFF	TGTGCCAGCAGCCAAGTTGGTGGGCAGGGGGAGCTGTTTTTT
TRBV5-1	TRBJ2-2	NA	TRBD2	CASSSREGRKDGELFF	TGCGCCAGCAGCTCCCGGGAGGGCCGGAAGGATGGGGAGCTGTTTTTT
TRBV20-1	TRBJ1-1	NA	NA	CSARTTWRAFF	TGCAGTGCTAGAACGACCTGGAGAGCTTTCTTT
TRBV7-3	TRBJ1-3	NA	TRBD1	CASSLGEPGTGLSGNTIYF	TGTGCCAGCAGCTTAGGGGAGCCCGGGACAGGGCTCTCTGGAAACACCATATATTTT
TRBV19	TRBJ1-2	NA	TRBD1	CASSWDSYGYTF	TGTGCCAGCTCGTGGGACAGCTATGGCTACACCTTC
TRBV6-5	TRBJ1-4	NA	NA	CASSYSKTTNEKLFF	TGTGCCAGCAGTTACTCGAAAACAACTAATGAAAAACTGTTTTTT
TRBV30	TRBJ2-1	NA	NA	CAWSPRPSYYNEQFF	TGTGCCTGGAGCCCCCGCCCTTCTTACTACAATGAGCAGTTCTTC
TRBV5-3	TRBJ2-1	NA	TRBD1	CARSLVTGSHEQFF	TGTGCCAGAAGCTTGGTGACAGGGAGCCATGAGCAGTTCTTC
TRBV5-6	TRBJ2-4	NA	NA	CASSILQAWHKNIQYF	TGTGCCAGCAGCATCTTACAGGCTTGGCATAAAAACATTCAGTACTTC
TRBV5-8	TRBJ2-1	NA	NA	CAGLSAPYNEQFF	TGTGCCGGATTAAGCGCCCCCTACAATGAGCAGTTCTTC
TRBV4-3	TRBJ2-5	NA	TRBD2	CASSQQTSGRPRRYF	TGCGCCAGCAGCCAACAAACTAGCGGGAGACCGCGGAGGTACTTC
TRBV7-6	TRBJ2-7	NA	NA	CASSPPGGVALYEQYF	TGTGCCAGCAGCCCTCCCGGAGGGGTGGCACTTTACGAGCAGTACTTC
TRBV7-8	TRBJ2-7	NA	TRBD2	CASSGGREVRLGYEQYF	TGTGCCAGCAGCGGCGGGCGGGAGGTCCGTCTCGGGTACGAGCAGTACTTC
TRBV2	TRBJ1-2	few	NA	CASSVEGEGYGYTF	TGTGCCAGCAGTGTGGAAGGGGAAGGGTATGGCTACACCTTC
TRBV5-1	TRBJ2-7	NA	TRBD1	CASSLPTGTGENEQYF	TGCGCCAGCAGCTTGCCCACCGGGACAGGGGAAAACGAGCAGTACTTC
TRBV11-2	TRBJ1-1	NA	NA	CASSSLRSHTEAFF	TGTGCCAGCAGCTCCCTCCGGAGTCACACTGAAGCTTTCTTT
TRBV4-3	TRBJ1-2	NA	NA	CASSQEGRRNYGYTF	TGCGCCAGCAGCCAAGAAGGCAGGCGAAACTATGGCTACACCTTC
TRBV30	TRBJ2-1	NA	NA	CAWSVLYGPNEQFF	TGTGCCTGGAGTGTACTATATGGGCCCAATGAGCAGTTCTTC
TRBV5-1	TRBJ1-1	NA	NA	CASSLAGTKLYMNTEAFF	TGCGCCAGCAGTTTAGCCGGGACAAAATTATACATGAACACTGAAGCTTTCTTT